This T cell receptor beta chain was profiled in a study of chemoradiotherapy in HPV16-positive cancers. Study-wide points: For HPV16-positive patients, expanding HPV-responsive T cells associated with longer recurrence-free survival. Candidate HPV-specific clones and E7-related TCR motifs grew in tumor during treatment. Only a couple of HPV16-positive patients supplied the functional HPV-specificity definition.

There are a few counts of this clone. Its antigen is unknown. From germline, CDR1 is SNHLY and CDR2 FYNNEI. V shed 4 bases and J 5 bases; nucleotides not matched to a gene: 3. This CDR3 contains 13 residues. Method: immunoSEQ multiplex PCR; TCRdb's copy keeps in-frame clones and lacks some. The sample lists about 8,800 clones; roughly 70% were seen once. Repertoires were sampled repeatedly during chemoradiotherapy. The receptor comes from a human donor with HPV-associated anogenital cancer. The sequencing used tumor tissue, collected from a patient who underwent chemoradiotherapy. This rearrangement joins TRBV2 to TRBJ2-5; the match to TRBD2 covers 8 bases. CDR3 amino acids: CASSGTSTETQYF. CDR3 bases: TGTGCCAGCAGTGGGACTAGCACCGAGACCCAGTACTTC. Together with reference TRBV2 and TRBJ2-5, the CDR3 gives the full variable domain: EPEVTQTPSHQVTQMGQEVILRCVPISNHLYFYWYRQILGQKVEFLVSFYNNEISEKSEIFDDQFSVERPDGSNFTLKIRSTKLEDSAMYFCASSGTSTETQYFGPGTRLLVL.